The clone carrying this T cell receptor (beta chain) was counted a single time. What it binds is not known. Assay: immunoSEQ multiplex PCR; the TCRdb copy retains only in-frame clones and omits some. The sample carries some 130,000 clones, around 89% recorded once. This specimen belongs to a study of T cells in localized non-small cell lung cancer. Study results and limitations: Uninvolved adjacent lung had more T cell clonality than any other tissue, topping tumor. For the top 100 tumor clones, a median around 61 also appeared in adjacent lung.

Germline V CDR1 and CDR2: SNHLY, FYNNEI. Trimming pared 7 bases from V and 4 bases from J, leaving 16 bases between. The length of the CDR3 is 15 residues. The specimen was peripheral blood, collected before any cancer treatment. The clonotype originates from a female donor at least 60 years old with stage I lung adenocarcinoma. V gene TRBV2 combines with J gene TRBJ1-4; D might be TRBD1 (5 bases). The CDR3 is CASNNPTAYNEKLFF. Written as DNA, the CDR3 is TGTGCCAGCAATAATCCGACAGCATATAATGAAAAACTGTTTTTT.